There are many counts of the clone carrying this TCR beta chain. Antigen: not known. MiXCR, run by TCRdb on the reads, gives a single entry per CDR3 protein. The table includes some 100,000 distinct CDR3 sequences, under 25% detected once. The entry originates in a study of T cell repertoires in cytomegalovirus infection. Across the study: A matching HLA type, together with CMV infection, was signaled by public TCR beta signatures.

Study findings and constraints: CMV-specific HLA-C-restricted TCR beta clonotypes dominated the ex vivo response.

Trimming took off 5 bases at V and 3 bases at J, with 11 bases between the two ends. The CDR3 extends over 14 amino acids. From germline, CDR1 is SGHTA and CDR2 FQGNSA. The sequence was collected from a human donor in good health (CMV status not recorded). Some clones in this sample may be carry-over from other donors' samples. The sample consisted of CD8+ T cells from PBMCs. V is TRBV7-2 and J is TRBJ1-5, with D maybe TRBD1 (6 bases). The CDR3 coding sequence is TGTGCCAGCAGCGCGACAGGAATCAATCAGCCCCAGCATTTT. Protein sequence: CASSATGINQPQHF.